This note documents a single T cell receptor beta chain sequence. One end of the junction varies from germline; a read error may be responsible. The data were taken from a study of blood T cell repertoires in COVID-19. Study overall: PBMCs, B-cell-depleted T cells, or T cells provided the cDNA or gDNA that made up the material.

This table comes from immunoSEQ multiplex PCR, and its TCRdb copy is limited to in-frame clones, with some not included. This table holds about 54,000 clones, roughly 76% found once. CDR1 and CDR2 (germline): LNHDA, SQIVND (reference sequence). CDR3 length equals 16 residues. The specimen was peripheral blood. The sequence came from a woman aged 55-69 years with acute or convalescent COVID-19. The V gene is TRBV19, the J gene TRBJ1-3; TRBD1 aligns across 7 bases. CDR3 loop: CASSPRDSEMGSRVSF. CDR3 in DNA: TGTGCCAGTAGTCCACGGGACAGCGAAATGGGTTCCCGGGTCTCATTT.